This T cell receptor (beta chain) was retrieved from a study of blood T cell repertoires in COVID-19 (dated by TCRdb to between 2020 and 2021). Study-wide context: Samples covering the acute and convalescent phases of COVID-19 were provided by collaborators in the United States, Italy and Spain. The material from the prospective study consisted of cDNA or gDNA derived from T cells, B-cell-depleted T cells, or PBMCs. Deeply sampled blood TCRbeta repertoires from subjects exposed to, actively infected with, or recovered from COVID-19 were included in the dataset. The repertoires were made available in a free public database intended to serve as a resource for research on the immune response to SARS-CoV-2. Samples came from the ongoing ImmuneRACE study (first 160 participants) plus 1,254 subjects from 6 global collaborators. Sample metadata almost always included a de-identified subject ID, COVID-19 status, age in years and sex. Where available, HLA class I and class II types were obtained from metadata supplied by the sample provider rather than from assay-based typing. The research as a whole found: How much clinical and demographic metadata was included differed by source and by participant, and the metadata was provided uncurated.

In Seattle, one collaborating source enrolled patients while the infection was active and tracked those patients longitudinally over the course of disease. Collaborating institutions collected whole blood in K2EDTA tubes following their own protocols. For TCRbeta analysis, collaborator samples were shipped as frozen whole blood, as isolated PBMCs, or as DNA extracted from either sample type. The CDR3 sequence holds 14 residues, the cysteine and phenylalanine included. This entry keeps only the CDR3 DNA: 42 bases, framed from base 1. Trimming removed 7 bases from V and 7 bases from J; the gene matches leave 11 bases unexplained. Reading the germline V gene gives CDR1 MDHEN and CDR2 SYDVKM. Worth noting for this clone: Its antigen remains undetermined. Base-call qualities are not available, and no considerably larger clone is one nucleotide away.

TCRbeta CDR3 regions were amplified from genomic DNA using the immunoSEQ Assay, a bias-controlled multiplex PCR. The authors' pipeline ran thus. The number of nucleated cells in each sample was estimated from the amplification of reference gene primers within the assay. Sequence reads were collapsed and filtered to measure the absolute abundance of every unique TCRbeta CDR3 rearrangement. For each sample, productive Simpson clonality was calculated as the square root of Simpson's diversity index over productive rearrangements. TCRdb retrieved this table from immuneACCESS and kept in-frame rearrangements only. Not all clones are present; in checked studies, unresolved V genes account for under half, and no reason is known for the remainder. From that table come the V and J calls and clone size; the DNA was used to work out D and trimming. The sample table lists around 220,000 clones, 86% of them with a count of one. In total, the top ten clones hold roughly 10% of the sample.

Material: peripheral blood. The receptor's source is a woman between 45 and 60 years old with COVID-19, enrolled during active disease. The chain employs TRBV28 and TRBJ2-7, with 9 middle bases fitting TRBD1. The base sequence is TGTGCCAGCATCAGCTCCGGGGGGACAGGGGAGCAGTACTTC. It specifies CASISSGGTGEQYF.